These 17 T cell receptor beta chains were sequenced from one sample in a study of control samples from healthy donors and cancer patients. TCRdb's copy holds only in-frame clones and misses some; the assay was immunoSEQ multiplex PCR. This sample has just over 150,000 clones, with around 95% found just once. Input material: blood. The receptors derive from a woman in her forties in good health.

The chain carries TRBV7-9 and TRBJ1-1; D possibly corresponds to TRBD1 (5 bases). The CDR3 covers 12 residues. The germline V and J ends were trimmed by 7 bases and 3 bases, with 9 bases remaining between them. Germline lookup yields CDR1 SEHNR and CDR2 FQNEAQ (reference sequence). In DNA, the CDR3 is TGTGCCAGCAACTTGGGGGACACTGAAGCTTTCTTT. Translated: CASNLGDTEAFF.

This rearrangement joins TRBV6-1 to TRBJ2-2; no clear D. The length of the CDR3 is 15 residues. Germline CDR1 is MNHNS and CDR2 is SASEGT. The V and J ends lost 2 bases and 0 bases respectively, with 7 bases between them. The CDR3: CASSEHSANTGELFF. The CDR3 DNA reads TGTGCCAGCAGTGAACACAGCGCGAACACCGGGGAGCTGTTTTTT.

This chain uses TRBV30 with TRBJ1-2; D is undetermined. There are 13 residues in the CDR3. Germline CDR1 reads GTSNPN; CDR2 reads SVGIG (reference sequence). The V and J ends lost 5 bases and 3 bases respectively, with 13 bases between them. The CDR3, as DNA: TGTGCCTGGGGGAGGGTTCTGGACTATGGCTACACCTTC. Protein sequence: CAWGRVLDYGYTF.

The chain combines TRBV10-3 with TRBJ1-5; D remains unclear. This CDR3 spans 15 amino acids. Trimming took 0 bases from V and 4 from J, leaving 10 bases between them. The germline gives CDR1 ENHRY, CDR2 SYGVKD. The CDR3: CAISESIPGNQPQHF. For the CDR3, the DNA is TGTGCCATCAGTGAGTCTATACCGGGAAATCAGCCCCAGCATTTT.

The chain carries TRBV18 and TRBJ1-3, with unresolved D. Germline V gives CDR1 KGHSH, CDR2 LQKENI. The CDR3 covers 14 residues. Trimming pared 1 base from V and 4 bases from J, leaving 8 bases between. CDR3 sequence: CASSPRSGGNTIYF. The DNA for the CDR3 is TGTGCCAGCTCACCACGGTCTGGAGGAAACACCATATATTTT.

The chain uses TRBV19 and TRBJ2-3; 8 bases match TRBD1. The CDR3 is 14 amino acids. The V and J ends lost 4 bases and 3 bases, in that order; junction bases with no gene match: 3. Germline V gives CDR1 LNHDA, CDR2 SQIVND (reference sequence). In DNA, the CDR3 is TGTGCCAGTAGTACCGGACAGGGAACAGATACGCAGTATTTT. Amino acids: CASSTGQGTDTQYF.

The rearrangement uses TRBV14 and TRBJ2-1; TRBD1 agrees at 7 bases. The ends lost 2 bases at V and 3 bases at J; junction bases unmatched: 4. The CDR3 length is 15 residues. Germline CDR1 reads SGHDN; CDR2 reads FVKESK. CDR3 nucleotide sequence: TGTGCCAGCAGCCAACGGTCAGGGGGCTACAATGAGCAGTTCTTC. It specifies CASSQRSGGYNEQFF.

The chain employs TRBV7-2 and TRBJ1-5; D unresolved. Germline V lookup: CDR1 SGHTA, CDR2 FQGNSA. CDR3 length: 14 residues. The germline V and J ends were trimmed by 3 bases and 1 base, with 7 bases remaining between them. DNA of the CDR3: TGTGCCAGCAGCTTGATCGGGAGCAATCAGCCCCAGCATTTT. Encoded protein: CASSLIGSNQPQHF.

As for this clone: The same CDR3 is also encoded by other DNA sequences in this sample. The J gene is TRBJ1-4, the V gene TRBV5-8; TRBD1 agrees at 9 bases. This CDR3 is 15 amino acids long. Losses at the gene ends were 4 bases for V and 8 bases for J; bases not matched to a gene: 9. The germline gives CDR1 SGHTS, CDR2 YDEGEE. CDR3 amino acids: CASSIRDRGYEKLFF. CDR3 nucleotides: TGTGCCAGCAGCATCCGAGACAGGGGGTACGAAAAACTGTTTTTT.

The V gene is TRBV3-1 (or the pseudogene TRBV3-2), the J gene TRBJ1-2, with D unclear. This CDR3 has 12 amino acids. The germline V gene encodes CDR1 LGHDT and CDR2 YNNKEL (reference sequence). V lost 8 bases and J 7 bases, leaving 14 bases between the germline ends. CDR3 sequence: CASQGGRSGYTF. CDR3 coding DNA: TGTGCCAGCCAAGGAGGAAGGAGTGGCTACACCTTC.

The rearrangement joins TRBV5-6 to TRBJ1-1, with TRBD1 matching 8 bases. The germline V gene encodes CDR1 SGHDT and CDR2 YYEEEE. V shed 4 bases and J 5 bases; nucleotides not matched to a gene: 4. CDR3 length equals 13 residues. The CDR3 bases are TGTGCCAGCAGCGGCAGGGGGCGGACTGAAGCTTTCTTT. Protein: CASSGRGRTEAFF.

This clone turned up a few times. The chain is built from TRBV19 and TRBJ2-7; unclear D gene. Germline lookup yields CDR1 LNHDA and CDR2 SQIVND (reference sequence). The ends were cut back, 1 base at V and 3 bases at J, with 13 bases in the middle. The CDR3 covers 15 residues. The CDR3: CASSIVWAHYYEQYF. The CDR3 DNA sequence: TGTGCCAGTAGTATAGTGTGGGCCCACTACTACGAGCAGTACTTC.

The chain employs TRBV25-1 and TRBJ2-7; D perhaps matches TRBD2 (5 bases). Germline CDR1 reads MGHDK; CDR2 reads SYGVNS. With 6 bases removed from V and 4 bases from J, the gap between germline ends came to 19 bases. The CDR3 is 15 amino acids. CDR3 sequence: CASRTRLIRDYEQYF. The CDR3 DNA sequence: TGTGCCAGCAGAACCCGACTGATTCGGGATTACGAGCAGTACTTC.

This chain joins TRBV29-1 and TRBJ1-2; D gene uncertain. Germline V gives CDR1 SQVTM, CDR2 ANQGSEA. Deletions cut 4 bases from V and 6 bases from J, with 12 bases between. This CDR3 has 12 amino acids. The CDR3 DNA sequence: TGCAGCGTTGTAAGTCAAGATGATGGCTACACCTTC. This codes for CSVVSQDDGYTF.

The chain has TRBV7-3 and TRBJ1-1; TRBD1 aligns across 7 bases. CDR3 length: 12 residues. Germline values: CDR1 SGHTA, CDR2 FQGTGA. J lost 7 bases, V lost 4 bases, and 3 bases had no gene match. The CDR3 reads CASSSGQSEAFF. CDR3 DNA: TGTGCCAGCAGCTCGGGACAGAGTGAAGCTTTCTTT.

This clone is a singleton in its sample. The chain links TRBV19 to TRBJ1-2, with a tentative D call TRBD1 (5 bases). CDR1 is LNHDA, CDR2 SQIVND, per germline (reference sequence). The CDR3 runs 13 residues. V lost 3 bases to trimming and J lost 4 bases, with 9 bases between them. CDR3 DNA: TGTGCCAGTAGTATCGGCGGGGGCTATGGCTACACCTTC. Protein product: CASSIGGGYGYTF.

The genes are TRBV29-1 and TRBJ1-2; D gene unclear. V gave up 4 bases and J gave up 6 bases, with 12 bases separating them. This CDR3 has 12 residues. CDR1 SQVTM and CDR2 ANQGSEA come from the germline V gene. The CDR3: CSVGRKYDGYTF. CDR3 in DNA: TGCAGCGTTGGGCGAAAATATGATGGCTACACCTTC. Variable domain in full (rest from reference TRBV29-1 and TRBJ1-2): SAVISQKPSRDICQRGTSLTIQCQVDSQVTMMFWYRQQPGQSLTLIATANQGSEATYESGFVIDKFPISRPNLTFSTLTVSNMSPEDSSIYLCSVGRKYDGYTFGSGTRLTVV.